A single sample is the source of the 10 T cell receptor beta chains below, sequenced in a study of graft-versus-host responses after intestinal transplantation. Responders labeled with CFSE (approximately 200,000) were plated with approximately 200,000 irradiated, violet-dye-labeled stimulators. Clones were sequenced by immunoSEQ multiplex PCR, and TCRdb holds only the in-frame ones, with some missing. Here the sample spans about 9,000 clones, about a quarter being singletons. The specimen comprised alloreactive CD8+ T cells from a mixed lymphocyte reaction culture, sampled before transplantation. Noted subset: CFSE-low proliferating T cells sorted from roughly 6-day pre-transplant mixed lymphocyte reaction (GvH or HvG direction). Every receptor here comes from a human patient who was an organ donor for intestinal transplantation.

In DNA, the CDR3 is TGTGCCAGCAGCTTGGTCGGGCAGAACTACGAGCAGTACTTC. It codes for CASSLVGQNYEQYF. The chain links TRBV5-8 to TRBJ2-7; no definite D call. Trimming shortened V by 0 bases and J by 3 bases, and 10 bases separated the two germline ends. The CDR3 spans 14 residues. CDR1 and CDR2 (germline): SGHTS, YDEGEE.

This clone qualifies as large. This chain's CDR3 is CASSLDRDYGYTF. In DNA, the CDR3 is TGCGCCAGCAGCCTGGACAGGGACTATGGCTACACCTTC. The chain links TRBV4-1 to TRBJ1-2, with 8 nucleotides matching TRBD1. After removal of 4 bases from V and 3 bases from J, the junction contained 1 base not matched to a gene. The CDR3 is 13 amino acids. CDR1 is MGHRA, CDR2 YSYEKL, per germline.

The chain employs TRBV7-6 and TRBJ2-7, with no clear D. V lost 3 bases and J lost 1, with 13 bases in between. CDR3 length: 15 residues. The germline gives CDR1 SGHVS, CDR2 FNYEAQ. The CDR3 loop is CASSLSPEKSYEQYF. CDR3 coding DNA: TGTGCCAGCAGCTTGTCTCCGGAGAAATCCTACGAGCAGTACTTC.

In DNA, the CDR3 is TGTGCCAGCAGCTTGTCACAGACCTACGAGCAGTACTTC. Amino acid sequence: CASSLSQTYEQYF. This sequence joins TRBV7-9 and TRBJ2-7, with D uncertain. Germline V gene sequence: CDR1 SEHNR, CDR2 FQNEAQ (reference sequence). V was pared by 3 bases and J by 2 bases, with 8 bases between. This CDR3 has 13 residues.

The chain couples TRBV27 to TRBJ1-2; possibly TRBD1 for D (6 bases). V lost 11 bases to trimming and J lost 8 bases, with 21 bases between them. Germline loops: CDR1 MNHEY, CDR2 SMNVEV (reference sequence). This CDR3 has 13 amino acids. The CDR3 region is CAVLDRRAIGYTF. DNA of the CDR3: TGTGCCGTTTTAGACAGGCGTGCGATCGGCTACACCTTC.

In this sample, this clone turned up a few times. This chain connects TRBV7-8 to TRBJ2-7, with 8 nucleotides matching TRBD2. Trimming removed 0 bases from V and 0 bases from J; junction bases left unmatched: 1. Germline values: CDR1 SGHVS, CDR2 FQNEAQ. The CDR3 runs to 15 residues. The CDR3 is CASSLAGTSSYEQYF. As DNA, the CDR3 is TGTGCCAGCAGCTTAGCCGGGACTAGCTCCTACGAGCAGTACTTC.

This clone qualifies as medium-sized (0.01 to 0.1%). V usage is TRBV7-9 and J usage is TRBJ1-1; a weak D match, TRBD1 (6 bases). With 5 bases removed from V and 4 bases from J, the gap between germline ends came to 11 bases. This CDR3 spans 13 amino acids. Germline V lookup: CDR1 SEHNR, CDR2 FQNEAQ (reference sequence). DNA of the CDR3: TGTGCCAGCAGCGCCCCGGGGGCCACTGAAGCTTTCTTT. This codes for CASSAPGATEAFF.

The chain combines TRBV27 with TRBJ2-3; D possibly corresponds to TRBD2 (5 bases). Trimming removed 0 bases from V and 2 bases from J, with 15 bases in between. The germline V gene has CDR1 MNHEY and CDR2 SMNVEV (reference sequence). CDR3 size: 17 residues. This chain's CDR3 is CASSLSVGGRDTDTQYF. The CDR3 DNA follows: TGTGCCAGCAGTTTATCGGTGGGTGGCCGGGACACAGATACGCAGTATTTT.

V gene TRBV9 combines with J gene TRBJ1-3; no clear D gene. The CDR3 is 16 residues long. CDR1 SGDLS and CDR2 YYNGEE come from the germline V gene. Trimming pared 0 bases from V and 0 bases from J, leaving 10 bases between. DNA of the CDR3: TGTGCCAGCAGCGTAGAAGGGTACAACTCTGGAAACACCATATATTTT. Translation gives CASSVEGYNSGNTIYF.

The chain couples TRBV11-1 to TRBJ2-7; D gene uncertain. CDR3 length: 14 residues. With 3 bases removed from V and 3 bases from J, the gap between germline ends came to 12 bases. CDR1 is SGHAT, CDR2 FQDESV, per germline (reference sequence). The CDR3 DNA sequence: TGTGCCAGCAGCTTGGTCGGGCAGAACTACGAGCAGTACTTC. This sequence encodes CASSLVGQNYEQYF.